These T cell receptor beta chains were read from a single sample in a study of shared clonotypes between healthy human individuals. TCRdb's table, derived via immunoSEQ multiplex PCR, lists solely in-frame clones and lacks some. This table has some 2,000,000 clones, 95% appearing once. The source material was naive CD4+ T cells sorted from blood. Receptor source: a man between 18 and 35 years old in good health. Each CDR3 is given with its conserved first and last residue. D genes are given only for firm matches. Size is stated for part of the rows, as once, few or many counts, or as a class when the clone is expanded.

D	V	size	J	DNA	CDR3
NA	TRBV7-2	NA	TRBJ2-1	TGTGCCAGCAGCTTAGGACAGATCCACAATGAGCAGTTCTTC	CASSLGQIHNEQFF
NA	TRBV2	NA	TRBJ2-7	TGTGCCAGCAATTTCAACTACGAGCAGTACTTC	CASNFNYEQYF
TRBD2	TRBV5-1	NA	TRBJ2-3	TGCGCCAGCAGCTATAGCGGGGGGCTTGCGGATACGCAGTATTTT	CASSYSGGLADTQYF
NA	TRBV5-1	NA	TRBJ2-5	TGCGCCAGCAGCCCGACAGGGAGGGGTGTTGGAGAGACCCAGTACTTC	CASSPTGRGVGETQYF
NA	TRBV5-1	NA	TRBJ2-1	TGCGCCAGCAGCTTGCAGCTGAGCTCCTACAATGAGCAGTTCTTC	CASSLQLSSYNEQFF
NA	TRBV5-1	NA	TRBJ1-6	TGCGCCAGCAGCTTAGGGCAACCGGATAATTCACCCCTCCACTTT	CASSLGQPDNSPLHF
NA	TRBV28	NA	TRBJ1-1	TGTGCCAGCAGTTTATTTGGGGACTTTATCACTGAAGCTTTCTTT	CASSLFGDFITEAFF
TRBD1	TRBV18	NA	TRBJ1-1	TGTGCCAGCTCACGCCAGGGGGGGAACACTGAAGCTTTCTTT	CASSRQGGNTEAFF
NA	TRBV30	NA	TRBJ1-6	TGTGCCTGGGACGGACTCGCCTCACCCCTCCACTTT	CAWDGLASPLHF
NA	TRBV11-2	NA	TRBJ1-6	TGTGCCAGCAGCTTCTCCGGGGGGGATAATTCACCCCTCCACTTT	CASSFSGGDNSPLHF
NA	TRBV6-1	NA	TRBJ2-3	TGTGCCAGCAGTGGGACGGACCGCACAGATACGCAGTATTTT	CASSGTDRTDTQYF
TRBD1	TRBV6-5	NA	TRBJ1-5	TGTGCCAGCAGCCGTCAGGGGGGGAATCAGCCCCAGCATTTT	CASSRQGGNQPQHF
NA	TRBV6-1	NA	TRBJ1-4	TGTGCCAGCTTCGAGACCCTAGATGAAAAACTGTTTTTT	CASFETLDEKLFF
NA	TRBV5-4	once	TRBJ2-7	TGTGCCAGCAGCTGGGGTGGGGGCCCCTACGAGCAGTACTTC	CASSWGGGPYEQYF
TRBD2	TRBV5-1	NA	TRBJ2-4	TGCGCCAGCAGCTCCAGGACGGGGGGTGCGAACATTCAGTACTTC	CASSSRTGGANIQYF
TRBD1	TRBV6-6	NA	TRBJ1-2	TGTGCCAGCAGTTACTCAGGGACAGGGACGGGCTACACCTTC	CASSYSGTGTGYTF
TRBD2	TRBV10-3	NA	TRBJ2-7	TGTGCCATCAGTGAGTCCGGGCTAGCGGGACGCGAGCAGTACTTC	CAISESGLAGREQYF
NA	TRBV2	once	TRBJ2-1	TGTGCCAGCAGTGAAGCAAGGGGTTTGCAGTTCTTC	CASSEARGLQFF